A single sample gave rise to the 27 T cell receptor beta chains below, sequenced in a study of cytomegalovirus exposure and HLA in healthy donors. Using immunoSEQ multiplex PCR, the repertoire was profiled, and TCRdb retains in-frame clones only, with some absent. Of some 350,000 clones listed, roughly 87% were seen once; the top ten hold 0.95% to 1.5%. The sequencing input was PBMCs. The receptors derive from a woman aged 25 to 39 in good health and CMV-seropositive.

The CDR3 nucleotides are TGTGCCACTAGCGGGAACTACAACAATGAGCAGTTCTTC. Residues: CATSGNYNNEQFF. The rearrangement uses TRBV9 and TRBJ2-1, with TRBD2 identical over 9 bases. With V trimmed by 9 bases and J by 5 bases, 6 bases remained unmatched. Germline V gene lookup returns CDR1 SGDLS and CDR2 YYNGEE. CDR3 length: 13 amino acids. The variable domain in full, completed from reference TRBV9 and TRBJ2-1, reads DSGVTQTPKHLITATGQRVTLRCSPRSGDLSVYWYQQSLDQGLQFLIQYYNGEERAKGNILERFSAQQFPDLHSELNLSSLELGDSALYFCATSGNYNNEQFFGPGTRLTVL.

The chain combines TRBV2 with TRBJ2-1; 7 positions agree with TRBD2. The CDR3 has 12 amino acids. V shed 6 bases and J 9 bases; nucleotides not matched to a gene: 5. CDR1 and CDR2 from the germline V gene are SNHLY and FYNNEI. In DNA form, the CDR3 reads TGTGCCAGCAGGGGAGGGCGGGTTGAGCAGTTCTTC. Its protein is CASRGGRVEQFF.

This chain links TRBV28 with TRBJ1-5; D is perhaps TRBD1 (6 bases). V was clipped by 6 bases and J by 4 bases, with 13 bases between them. From germline, CDR1 is MDHEN and CDR2 SYDVKM. CDR3 size: 14 residues. The CDR3 DNA reads TGTGCCAGCAGCCGTTTAGGGGGAAATCAGCCCCAGCATTTT. Its protein product is CASSRLGGNQPQHF.

The rearrangement uses TRBV6-5 and TRBJ1-4, with a weak D call TRBD1 (6 bases). The germline gives CDR1 MNHEY, CDR2 SVGAGI. The CDR3 extends over 15 amino acids. Trimming removed 6 bases at V and 12 bases at J, with 23 bases between. CDR3 sequence: CASRLLGTTLSELFF. The CDR3 bases are TGTGCCAGCAGATTACTCGGGACAACCCTAAGTGAACTGTTTTTT.

V and J are TRBV10-3 and TRBJ1-1; D not certain. The V end lost 3 bases, the J end lost 0 bases, and 5 bases lay between the germline ends. The CDR3 loop spans 13 amino acids. Looked up from germline, CDR1 is ENHRY and CDR2 is SYGVKD. The CDR3 spells CAISEQLNTEAFF. CDR3 in DNA: TGTGCCATCAGTGAACAACTGAACACTGAAGCTTTCTTT.

This clone was seen a few times. V and J are TRBV7-9 and TRBJ2-7; D unresolved. Germline V CDR1 and CDR2: SEHNR, FQNEAQ (reference sequence). The length of the CDR3 is 14 residues. The V end was cut by 2 bases, the J end by 1 base, with 9 bases between. CDR3 sequence reads: CASSLYPESYEQYF. The CDR3 DNA reads TGTGCCAGCAGCTTATACCCAGAGTCCTACGAGCAGTACTTC.

The gene calls are TRBV29-1 and TRBJ2-3, with D unresolved. CDR1 is SQVTM and CDR2 is ANQGSEA in the germline V gene. Trimming shortened V by 4 bases and J by 0 bases, and 8 bases separated the two germline ends. This CDR3 comprises 13 residues. The CDR3 DNA is TGCAGCGTTGCAGGTTCTAGCACAGATACGCAGTATTTT. Translation: CSVAGSSTDTQYF.

This clone showed up just once. The gene calls are TRBV5-1 and TRBJ2-7; 9 nucleotides line up with TRBD1. CDR3 length: 16 amino acids. Per germline, CDR1 SGHRS and CDR2 YFSETQ. Trimming took 2 bases from V and 0 from J; bases not matched to a gene: 6. CDR3: CASSFDRGTPSYEQYF. The CDR3 DNA reads as TGCGCCAGCAGCTTTGACAGGGGGACCCCCTCCTACGAGCAGTACTTC.

The sample holds one count of this clone. The gene calls are TRBV7-3 and TRBJ2-5, with 10 positions matching TRBD2. There are 15 residues in the CDR3. Unmatched junction bases numbered 8, after V lost 5 bases and J lost 5 bases. Germline CDR1 SGHTA, CDR2 FQGTGA. Here the CDR3 reads CASSMWASGSETQYF. CDR3 DNA: TGTGCCAGCAGCATGTGGGCTAGCGGGAGTGAGACCCAGTACTTC.

The chain joins TRBV19 to TRBJ2-6, with 7 positions matching TRBD2. V trimming: 1 base; J trimming: 0 bases; junction bases outside the gene matches: 0. CDR3 length: 16 residues. Germline V gene data show CDR1 as LNHDA and CDR2 as SQIVND (reference sequence). For the CDR3, the DNA is TGTGCCAGTAGTATAGCGGGAGGCTCTGGGGCCAACGTCCTGACTTTC. This gives the protein CASSIAGGSGANVLTF. The full variable domain, with the rest looked up from reference TRBV19 and TRBJ2-6, is DGGITQSPKYLFRKEGQNVTLSCEQNLNHDAMYWYRQDPGQGLRLIYYSQIVNDFQKGDIAEGYSVSREKKESFPLTVTSAQKNPTAFYLCASSIAGGSGANVLTFGAGSRLTVL.

This sequence joins TRBV7-9 and TRBJ2-3; 8 bases line up with TRBD2. With V trimmed by 5 bases and J by 0 bases, 7 bases remained unmatched. Germline V gene data show CDR1 as SEHNR and CDR2 as FQNEAQ (reference sequence). The CDR3 has 16 residues. The CDR3 sequence: CASSAQRGGSTDTQYF. DNA for the CDR3: TGTGCCAGCAGCGCCCAACGGGGGGGGAGCACAGATACGCAGTATTTT.

This sequence joins TRBV29-1 and TRBJ2-7, with 7 nucleotides matching TRBD1. The CDR3 spans 15 residues. The ends lost 2 bases at V and 5 bases at J; junction bases unmatched: 12. Germline V gene sequence: CDR1 SQVTM, CDR2 ANQGSEA. The CDR3 loop is CSVESGTGVKDEQYF. In DNA, the CDR3 is TGCAGCGTTGAATCGGGTACAGGGGTAAAGGACGAGCAGTACTTC.

V usage is TRBV10-3 and J usage is TRBJ2-5; D remains ambiguous. Looked up from germline, CDR1 is ENHRY and CDR2 is SYGVKD. The CDR3 has 14 amino acids. The ends were cut back, 4 bases at V and 5 bases at J, with 14 bases in the middle. The CDR3 region is CAISATTSRETQYF. The DNA for the CDR3 is TGTGCCATCAGTGCCACAACCTCAAGGGAGACCCAGTACTTC.

This chain joins TRBV6-1 and TRBJ1-2; D uncertain. The V and J ends lost 4 bases and 5 bases respectively, with 14 bases between them. Germline CDR1 is MNHNS and CDR2 is SASEGT. The CDR3 covers 14 residues. Here the CDR3 DNA reads TGTGCCAGCAGTGGACCACGAGGGCGGTATGGCTACACCTTC. Protein: CASSGPRGRYGYTF.

J is TRBJ2-1 and V is TRBV28; 13 bases are a match to TRBD2. This CDR3 region has 21 residues. The germline CDR1 and CDR2 sequences are MDHEN and SYDVKM. Trimming cost V 3 bases and J 0 bases; bases outside gene matches: 14. CDR3 sequence (DNA): TGTGCCAGCAGTTTTCGTCTGTTACTAGCGGGAGGGACGAGCTCCTACAATGAGCAGTTCTTC. It yields the protein CASSFRLLLAGGTSSYNEQFF.

The chain joins TRBV2 to TRBJ2-6; D uncertain. This CDR3 is 16 amino acids long. V was trimmed by 5 bases and J by 3 bases, leaving 14 bases between them. In germline, CDR1 is SNHLY, CDR2 FYNNEI. CDR3 loop: CASSSPGVFGANVLTF. As DNA, the CDR3 is TGTGCCAGCAGTTCACCCGGTGTCTTTGGGGCCAACGTCCTGACTTTC.

This clone came up many times. The V and J genes are TRBV2 and TRBJ2-4; D not resolved. V lost 2 bases to trimming and J lost 7 bases, with 15 bases between them. Germline V CDR1 and CDR2: SNHLY, FYNNEI. The CDR3 runs 15 residues. The DNA for the CDR3 is TGTGCCAGCAGTGAACTGGGCCTAAGTGGGAACATTCAGTACTTC. Encoded protein: CASSELGLSGNIQYF.

The chain employs TRBV14 and TRBJ1-4, with unresolved D. The V gene's germline CDR1 is SGHDN and CDR2 FVKESK. The CDR3 spans 14 residues. Trimming pared 4 bases from V and 3 bases from J, leaving 9 bases between. In nucleotides, the CDR3 is TGTGCCAGCAGCCCCACCTGGGCTAATGAAAAACTGTTTTTT. Amino acid sequence: CASSPTWANEKLFF. The variable domain in full, completed from reference TRBV14 and TRBJ1-4, reads EAGVTQFPSHSVIEKGQTVTLRCDPISGHDNLYWYRRVMGKEIKFLLHFVKESKQDESGMPNNRFLAERTGGTYSTLKVQPAELEDSGVYFCASSPTWANEKLFFGSGTQLSVL.

In nucleotides, the CDR3 is TGTGCCACCAGCGGCCGTAGGGCGGGAGCGCGGGATACGCAGTATTTT. It encodes CATSGRRAGARDTQYF. This chain joins TRBV15 and TRBJ2-3; 7 nucleotides match TRBD2. Germline CDR1 LNHNV, CDR2 YYDKDF (reference sequence). The CDR3 length is 16 residues. Trimming removed 5 bases from V and 6 bases from J; junction bases left unmatched: 14.

This chain joins TRBV27 and TRBJ2-1; a possible D gene is TRBD1 (5 bases). Germline V gene data show CDR1 as MNHEY and CDR2 as SMNVEV (reference sequence). The CDR3 is made up of 14 amino acids. Deletions cut 3 bases from V and 6 bases from J, with 12 bases between. The CDR3 sequence: CASSFQGRINEQFF. For the CDR3, the DNA is TGTGCCAGCAGTTTTCAGGGTAGAATCAATGAGCAGTTCTTC.

J is TRBJ2-2 and V is TRBV9, with D perhaps matching TRBD2 (6 bases). Per germline, CDR1 SGDLS and CDR2 YYNGEE. Trimming removed 4 bases from V and 0 bases from J, with 16 bases in between. The CDR3 consists of 17 residues. CDR3 amino acids: CASSSRGAGPNTGELFF. For the CDR3, the DNA is TGTGCCAGCAGCTCCAGAGGGGCGGGGCCGAACACCGGGGAGCTGTTTTTT.

CDR3 in DNA: TGCGCCAGCCGCCGCGGACAGACTGGAAACACCATATATTTT. Protein sequence: CASRRGQTGNTIYF. V usage is TRBV5-1 and J usage is TRBJ1-3; TRBD1 is a possible D gene (6 bases). Germline V CDR1 and CDR2: SGHRS, YFSETQ. V dropped 7 bases and J dropped 2 bases, with 13 bases sitting between them. CDR3 length: 14 amino acids.

The rearrangement uses TRBV7-6 and TRBJ2-3, with 9 bases identical to TRBD2. V lost 5 bases and J lost 2; bases outside the gene matches: 5. The germline V gene has CDR1 SGHVS and CDR2 FNYEAQ. CDR3 length equals 15 residues. The CDR3 here is CASSPGTSLTDTQYF. CDR3 in DNA: TGTGCCAGCAGCCCCGGGACTAGCCTCACAGATACGCAGTATTTT. Filled out from reference TRBV7-6 and TRBJ2-3, the complete variable domain reads GAGVSQSPRYKVTKRGQDVALRCDPISGHVSLYWYRQALGQGPEFLTYFNYEAQQDKSGLPNDRFSAERPEGSISTLTIQRTEQRDSAMYRCASSPGTSLTDTQYFGPGTRLTVL.

The sample holds one count of this clone. The gene calls are TRBV27 and TRBJ2-7; TRBD2 might be the D (6 bases). Per germline, CDR1 MNHEY and CDR2 SMNVEV (reference sequence). This CDR3 spans 11 amino acids. Trimming took off 6 bases at V and 5 bases at J, with 8 bases between the two ends. CDR3 DNA: TGTGCCAGCAGCGGGAGACACGAGCAGTACTTC. Amino acid sequence: CASSGRHEQYF.

The chain recombines TRBV7-2 with TRBJ1-2; D is unclear. The CDR3 consists of 15 residues. V lost 4 bases and J 0 bases, leaving 12 bases between the germline ends. Germline values: CDR1 SGHTA, CDR2 FQGNSA. The chain's CDR3 is CASSSRTATNYGYTF. CDR3 bases: TGTGCCAGCAGCTCAAGGACGGCCACTAACTATGGCTACACCTTC.

This clone was observed a few times. V is TRBV5-1 and J is TRBJ1-3, with 7 bases matching TRBD1. Germline V gene data show CDR1 as SGHRS and CDR2 as YFSETQ. This CDR3 has 15 residues. V shed 3 bases and J 1 base; nucleotides not matched to a gene: 4. CDR3 bases: TGCGCCAGCAGCTCCGGGGACAGTTCTGGAAACACCATATATTTT. It codes for CASSSGDSSGNTIYF.

The chain links TRBV4-3 to TRBJ1-2, with unresolved D. From germline, CDR1 is LGHNA and CDR2 YSLEER. V was shortened by 0 bases and J by 0 bases, with 8 bases between the two germline ends. The CDR3 extends over 15 amino acids. CDR3 in amino acids: CASSQDGRTNYGYTF. The CDR3 DNA is TGCGCCAGCAGCCAAGATGGGCGGACTAACTATGGCTACACCTTC.